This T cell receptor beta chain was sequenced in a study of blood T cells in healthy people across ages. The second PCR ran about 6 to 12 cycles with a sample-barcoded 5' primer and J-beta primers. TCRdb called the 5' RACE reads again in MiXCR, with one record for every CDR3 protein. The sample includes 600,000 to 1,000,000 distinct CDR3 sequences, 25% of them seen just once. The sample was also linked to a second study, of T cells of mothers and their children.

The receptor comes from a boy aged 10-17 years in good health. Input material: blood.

The CDR3 reads CASRSLVVKTQYF. In DNA, the CDR3 is TGTGCCAGCAGGTCTCTGGTCGTAAAGACCCAGTACTTC. V gene TRBV11-2 combines with J gene TRBJ2-5, with unresolved D. Trimming took 6 bases from V and 6 from J, leaving 14 bases between them. Per germline, CDR1 SGHAT and CDR2 FQNNGV. This CDR3 is 13 amino acids long.